The entry that follows covers one TCR beta chain sequence. Measured with immunoSEQ multiplex PCR; TCRdb has only the in-frame clones, and not every one. The data hold about 97,000 clones, with about 87% observed a single time. The data originate from a study of blood T cell repertoires in COVID-19. As for the study in general: Sites in the United States, Italy and Spain provided acute and convalescent COVID-19 samples. T cells, B-cell-depleted T cells, or PBMCs provided the cDNA or gDNA that served as material.

The CDR3 sequence is 14 residues long. Germline V gives CDR1 SGHTA, CDR2 FQGTGA. The ends were cut back, 3 bases at V and 1 base at J, with 8 bases in the middle. The clonotype originates from a human donor in a cohort sampled during active COVID-19. The chain combines TRBV7-3 with TRBJ2-3; no clear D gene. Sequenced sample: peripheral blood. This CDR3 is CASSFLGGTDTQYF. Written as DNA, the CDR3 is TGTGCCAGCAGCTTTCTGGGCGGCACAGATACGCAGTATTTT.